Shown below are 2 T cell receptor beta chains from a single sample sequenced in a study of blood T cells in healthy people across ages. Primed by a sample-barcoded 5' primer and a J-beta primer mix, a second PCR proceeded for 7 to 11 cycles. MiXCR, applied by TCRdb to the 5' RACE reads, yields one record per CDR3 protein. The top ten clones hold 6.5% to 8.5% of a sample with 1,500,000 or so distinct CDR3 sequences, approximately 60% of them seen once. The material sequenced was blood. The receptor source for this set is a man younger than 35 in good health.

J is TRBJ2-7 and V is TRBV12-5, with a possible D match to TRBD2 (6 bases). Trimming stripped 1 base from V and 12 bases from J, with 16 bases between. The germline V gene has CDR1 LGHNT and CDR2 FRNRAP. The CDR3 extends over 13 amino acids. CDR3 in DNA: TGTGCTAGTGGTTTGGAGAGGTGGGGGGTAAGGTACTTC. The encoded protein is CASGLERWGVRYF. The full variable domain, rest sourced from reference TRBV12-5 and TRBJ2-7, is DARVTQTPRHKVTEMGQEVTMRCQPILGHNTVFWYRQTMMQGLELLAYFRNRAPLDDSGMPKDRFSAEMPDATLATLKIQPSEPRDSAVYFCASGLERWGVRYFGPGTRLTVT.

The V call is TRBV7-2, the J call TRBJ2-1; 7 nucleotides align to TRBD1. Germline CDR1 is SGHTA and CDR2 is FQGNSA. V trimming: 8 bases; J trimming: 6 bases; junction bases outside the gene matches: 7. This CDR3 has 13 residues. The CDR3 here is CASGPDRVNEQFF. CDR3 coding DNA: TGTGCCAGCGGCCCCGACAGGGTCAATGAGCAGTTCTTC.